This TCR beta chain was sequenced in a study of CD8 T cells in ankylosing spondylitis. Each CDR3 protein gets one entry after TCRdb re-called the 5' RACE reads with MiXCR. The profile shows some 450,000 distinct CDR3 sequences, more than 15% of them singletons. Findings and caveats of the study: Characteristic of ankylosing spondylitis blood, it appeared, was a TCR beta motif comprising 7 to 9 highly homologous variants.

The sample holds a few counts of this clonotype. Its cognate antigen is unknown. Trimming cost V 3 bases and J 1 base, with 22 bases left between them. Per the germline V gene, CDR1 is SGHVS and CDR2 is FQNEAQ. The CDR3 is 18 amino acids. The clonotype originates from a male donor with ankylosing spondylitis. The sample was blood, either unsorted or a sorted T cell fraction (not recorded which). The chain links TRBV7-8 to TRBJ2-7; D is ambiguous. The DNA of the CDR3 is TGTGCCAGCAGCTTGAAGTGGGAACTATGGACGTCGTCCTACGAGCAGTACTTC. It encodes CASSLKWELWTSSYEQYF.